These 27 T cell receptor beta chains were sequenced from one sample in a study of cytomegalovirus exposure and HLA in healthy donors. PCR employed 60 Vbeta and 13 Jbeta primers. Profiling relied on immunoSEQ multiplex PCR, and the TCRdb table lists in-frame clones only, not all of them. The sample includes around 90,000 clones, 85% of them seen just once. Sequences were obtained from PBMCs. All receptors come from a man between 40 and 49 years old in good health and CMV-seropositive.

The V and J genes are TRBV4-1 and TRBJ1-5; 8 nucleotides line up with TRBD1. Germline V CDR1 and CDR2: MGHRA, YSYEKL. With 1 base clipped from V and 5 bases from J, the junction kept 7 bases outside the gene matches. The CDR3 has 16 amino acids. The CDR3 DNA reads TGCGCCAGCAGCCAAGGTCGCCAGGGGGCGGATCAGCCCCAGCATTTT. As protein: CASSQGRQGADQPQHF.

This chain connects TRBV6-6 to TRBJ2-7; tentative D call: TRBD1 (5 bases). Per the germline V gene, CDR1 is MNHNY and CDR2 is SVGAGI (reference sequence). There are 15 residues in the CDR3. Trimming cost V 4 bases and J 6 bases, with 19 bases left between them. This chain's CDR3 is CASSLPGQKRGEQYF. CDR3 nucleotide sequence: TGTGCCAGCAGTTTACCGGGCCAGAAAAGGGGCGAGCAGTACTTC.

The chain carries TRBV5-1 and TRBJ1-1, with TRBD1 identical over 9 bases. The CDR3 extends over 15 amino acids. CDR1 SGHRS and CDR2 YFSETQ come from the germline V gene. Unmatched junction bases numbered 6, after V lost 4 bases and J lost 2 bases. The CDR3 here is CASSQWTGANTEAFF. Written as DNA, the CDR3 is TGCGCCAGCAGCCAGTGGACAGGGGCAAACACTGAAGCTTTCTTT.

This clone was detected only a few times. The rearrangement joins TRBV11-2 to TRBJ2-7, with D uncertain. V lost 5 bases and J 3 bases, leaving 11 bases between the germline ends. In germline, CDR1 is SGHAT, CDR2 FQNNGV. The CDR3 loop spans 13 amino acids. CDR3 DNA: TGTGCCAGCAGCCCAGATCCCCTCTACGAGCAGTACTTC. Amino acids: CASSPDPLYEQYF.

The chain uses TRBV9 and TRBJ2-1; TRBD2 agrees at 8 bases. With 1 base clipped from V and 5 bases from J, the junction kept 2 bases outside the gene matches. Germline CDR1 SGDLS, CDR2 YYNGEE. There are 14 residues in the CDR3. CDR3 amino acids: CASSVFGGDNEQFF. CDR3 DNA: TGTGCCAGCAGCGTATTCGGGGGGGACAATGAGCAGTTCTTC. Complete variable domain (other parts from reference TRBV9 and TRBJ2-1): DSGVTQTPKHLITATGQRVTLRCSPRSGDLSVYWYQQSLDQGLQFLIQYYNGEERAKGNILERFSAQQFPDLHSELNLSSLELGDSALYFCASSVFGGDNEQFFGPGTRLTVL.

This sequence joins TRBV6-1 and TRBJ1-4; 9 nucleotides align to TRBD1. V lost 6 bases and J lost 7; bases outside the gene matches: 6. CDR1 is MNHNS and CDR2 is SASEGT in the germline V gene. The CDR3 is 14 residues long. The CDR3 loop reads CASSPDRGAEKLFF. For the CDR3, the DNA is TGTGCCAGCAGCCCCGACAGGGGGGCTGAAAAACTGTTTTTT.

The rearrangement uses TRBV4-1 and TRBJ2-5; the D gene is possibly TRBD1 (6 bases). Trimming took 3 bases from V and 2 from J, leaving 19 bases between them. Germline CDR1 MGHRA, CDR2 YSYEKL. The length of the CDR3 is 17 residues. The CDR3: CASSQSRDILFQETQYF. CDR3 bases: TGCGCCAGCAGCCAGTCCCGGGACATCCTATTTCAAGAGACCCAGTACTTC.

The chain is built from TRBV14 and TRBJ2-1, with a tentative D call TRBD2 (5 bases). The CDR3 has 13 residues. From germline, CDR1 is SGHDN and CDR2 FVKESK. Trimming cost V 1 base and J 7 bases, with 8 bases left between them. This chain's CDR3 is CASSQVAGNEQFF. CDR3 bases: TGTGCCAGCAGCCAAGTGGCGGGTAATGAGCAGTTCTTC.

The chain combines TRBV27 with TRBJ2-7; 7 bases are shared with TRBD1. Germline trimming cut 6 bases from V and 0 bases from J; bases unmatched to any gene: 8. Germline V gene sequence: CDR1 MNHEY, CDR2 SMNVEV (reference sequence). The CDR3 loop spans 15 amino acids. The DNA of the CDR3 is TGTGCCAGCAGCTGGGGACAGAGCAGCTCCTACGAGCAGTACTTC. Translating it yields CASSWGQSSSYEQYF.

In its sample, this clone was seen a few times. This rearrangement joins TRBV6-5 to TRBJ1-2, with 7 bases that match TRBD1. Germline-derived CDR1 and CDR2 are MNHEY and SVGAGI. Trimming cost V 5 bases and J 4 bases; bases outside gene matches: 10. This CDR3 has 15 residues. In DNA, the CDR3 is TGTGCCAGCAGTAACAGGGGACTCGGAGGCTATGGCTACACCTTC. It yields the protein CASSNRGLGGYGYTF.

The chain recombines TRBV11-2 with TRBJ2-7; the D is unclear. The CDR3 is 11 residues long. Germline V gene lookup returns CDR1 SGHAT and CDR2 FQNNGV. V shed 3 bases and J shed 4 bases, with 4 bases lying between them. The CDR3 coding sequence is TGTGCCAGCAGCTTCTTGTACGAGCAGTACTTC. Translation gives CASSFLYEQYF.

The V and J genes are TRBV4-1 and TRBJ2-7; 7 bases agree with TRBD2. The V gene's germline CDR1 is MGHRA and CDR2 YSYEKL. The CDR3 is made up of 17 amino acids. Germline trimming cut 3 bases from V and 3 bases from J; bases unmatched to any gene: 14. Here the CDR3 DNA reads TGCGCCAGCAGCCAGGGGGAGGGGCCGACTGCCCTCTACGAGCAGTACTTC. Translation gives CASSQGEGPTALYEQYF.

This chain joins TRBV28 and TRBJ1-5, with a tentative D call TRBD1 (6 bases). Germline CDR1 MDHEN, CDR2 SYDVKM. The CDR3 has 15 residues. Deletions cut 2 bases from V and 0 bases from J, with 8 bases between. The CDR3 reads CASSLGRGSNQPQHF. The CDR3 bases are TGTGCCAGCAGTTTAGGCAGGGGTAGCAATCAGCCCCAGCATTTT.

The chain employs TRBV19 and TRBJ1-5; TRBD1 aligns across 8 bases. Germline trimming cut 5 bases from V and 3 bases from J; bases unmatched to any gene: 6. The CDR3 spans 15 residues. CDR1 LNHDA and CDR2 SQIVND come from the germline V gene (reference sequence). The CDR3 DNA follows: TGTGCCAGTAGTCGTCAGGGGGCGAACAATCAGCCCCAGCATTTT. Encoded protein: CASSRQGANNQPQHF.

The V gene is TRBV14, the J gene TRBJ1-4; 8 bases agree with TRBD1. Germline V gene sequence: CDR1 SGHDN, CDR2 FVKESK. V was clipped by 0 bases and J by 3 bases; unmatched bases: 3. The CDR3 contains 16 residues. CDR3 loop: CASSQEGTGANEKLFF. In DNA form, the CDR3 reads TGTGCCAGCAGCCAAGAAGGGACAGGCGCTAATGAAAAACTGTTTTTT.

V and J are TRBV6-6 and TRBJ2-7; 12 bases fit TRBD1. Germline trimming cut 0 bases from V and 11 bases from J; bases unmatched to any gene: 8. Germline V gene lookup returns CDR1 MNHNY and CDR2 SVGAGI (reference sequence). The CDR3 covers 15 residues. CDR3 DNA sequence: TGTGCCAGCAGTTACTCCCCGGGACAGGGGGCGCTGGAGTACTTC. Translating it yields CASSYSPGQGALEYF.

This rearrangement joins TRBV20-1 to TRBJ1-2; D gene ambiguous. The V gene's germline CDR1 is DFQATT and CDR2 SNEGSKA (reference sequence). The CDR3 runs to 11 residues. V lost 3 bases to trimming and J lost 8 bases, with 10 bases between them. The CDR3 loop is CSASEGGGYTF. The DNA of the CDR3 is TGCAGTGCTAGTGAGGGAGGCGGCTACACCTTC.

This chain links TRBV19 with TRBJ2-3; D is possibly TRBD1 (5 bases). Trimming took off 4 bases at V and 2 bases at J, with 19 bases between the two ends. This CDR3 is built from 17 residues. Looked up from germline, CDR1 is LNHDA and CDR2 is SQIVND (reference sequence). The CDR3 sequence is CASSTLTGARPTDTQYF. CDR3 bases: TGTGCCAGTAGTACCCTTACTGGGGCGCGACCCACAGATACGCAGTATTTT.

CDR3 amino acids: CASRGGTDTQYF. The CDR3 nucleotides are TGTGCCAGCAGAGGGGGCACAGATACGCAGTATTTT. The V gene is TRBV6-5, the J gene TRBJ2-3; a possible D gene is TRBD1 (5 bases). This CDR3 has 12 amino acids. V was pared by 6 bases and J by 1 base, with 5 bases between. The germline CDR1 and CDR2 sequences are MNHEY and SVGAGI.

This sequence joins TRBV19 and TRBJ1-5; D is uncertain. The germline CDR1 and CDR2 sequences are LNHDA and SQIVND (reference sequence). This CDR3 region has 12 residues. Trimming took off 7 bases at V and 5 bases at J, with 9 bases between the two ends. CDR3 region: CASTWGDQPQHF. CDR3 nucleotides: TGTGCCAGTACATGGGGAGATCAGCCCCAGCATTTT. The whole variable domain, filled in from reference TRBV19 and TRBJ1-5, reads DGGITQSPKYLFRKEGQNVTLSCEQNLNHDAMYWYRQDPGQGLRLIYYSQIVNDFQKGDIAEGYSVSREKKESFPLTVTSAQKNPTAFYLCASTWGDQPQHFGDGTRLSIL.

As for this clone: Mismatch with germline at one junction end may stem from a read error. J is TRBJ1-2 and V is TRBV2; tentatively, D is TRBD1 (6 bases). Germline V gives CDR1 SNHLY, CDR2 FYNNEI. The CDR3 contains 10 residues. CDR3 DNA: TGTGCCAGCAGGGGAACAGGGTCAGGCTTC. Residues: CASRGTGSGF.

V usage is TRBV2 and J usage is TRBJ2-7; TRBD1 matches 8 bases. Germline values: CDR1 SNHLY, CDR2 FYNNEI. The length of the CDR3 is 13 residues. V lost 3 bases and J lost 7; bases outside the gene matches: 5. CDR3 loop: CASSEDRVREQYF. The DNA of the CDR3 is TGTGCCAGCAGTGAGGACAGGGTAAGGGAGCAGTACTTC.

J is TRBJ2-5 and V is TRBV7-2; 10 bases are shared with TRBD2. The J call may be incorrect, as the DNA end agrees better with TRBJ2-7. Germline loops: CDR1 SGHTA, CDR2 FQGNSA. The CDR3 contains 15 residues. CDR3 protein: CASSFPSGRSYEQYF. CDR3 nucleotides: TGTGCCAGCAGCTTCCCTAGCGGGAGATCCTACGAGCAGTACTTC.

The V and J genes are TRBV7-3 and TRBJ2-6, with D maybe TRBD1 (6 bases). Trimming removed 3 bases at V and 0 bases at J, with 9 bases between. Per the germline V gene, CDR1 is SGHTA and CDR2 is FQGTGA. This CDR3 has 16 amino acids. The CDR3 reads CASSFSGASGANVLTF. As DNA, the CDR3 is TGTGCCAGCAGCTTCTCAGGGGCCTCTGGGGCCAACGTCCTGACTTTC.

The sample holds a few counts of this clone. The chain has TRBV10-3 and TRBJ2-3; D possibly corresponds to TRBD2 (6 bases). The V and J ends lost 8 bases and 3 bases respectively, with 18 bases between them. There are 15 residues in the CDR3. The germline V gene encodes CDR1 ENHRY and CDR2 SYGVKD. The CDR3 region has the DNA TGTGCCATCCCAAGGCTTGGGGGGTGGACAGATACGCAGTATTTT. It codes for CAIPRLGGWTDTQYF.

This clone was seen a handful of times. The chain combines TRBV4-2 with TRBJ1-2; D unclear. The V and J ends lost 1 base and 7 bases respectively, with 25 bases between them. Germline V gene lookup returns CDR1 LGHNA and CDR2 YNFKEQ. This CDR3 is built from 18 residues. DNA for the CDR3: TGTGCCAGCAGCCAAGCCCAGAAGGGCATAGGGAGGGTAGTTGGCTACACCTTC. Translation: CASSQAQKGIGRVVGYTF.

The V and J genes are TRBV10-1 and TRBJ2-7; no clear D. With 4 bases removed from V and 0 bases from J, the gap between germline ends came to 4 bases. The CDR3 has 12 amino acids. CDR1 is WNHNN and CDR2 is SYGVQD in the germline V gene (reference sequence). The chain's CDR3 is CASSVDSYEQYF. DNA of the CDR3: TGCGCCAGCAGTGTAGACTCCTACGAGCAGTACTTC.